The T cell receptor beta chain under discussion was sequenced for a study of regulatory dendritic cells for organ transplantation. For the study at large: Monocytes received vitamin D3 on days 0 and 4, IL-10 on day 4.

Germline CDR1 SGHTA, CDR2 FQGNSA. CDR3 length equals 17 residues. The V and J ends lost 1 base and 5 bases, in that order; junction bases with no gene match: 7. Whole-study results and caveats: Memory T cells were less diverse than naive, with memory CD8+ most oligoclonal.

Sorted subsets were CFSE-labeled and cultured about 5 days with allogeneic dendritic cells. Naive CD45RA+ and memory CD45RO+ CD4+ or CD8+ T cells were FACS-sorted. Clones were read by immunoSEQ multiplex PCR, and TCRdb kept only the in-frame ones, dropping some. In the table there are approximately 9,300 clones, 80% of which are singletons. Points on this clone: Its antigen is as yet unknown.

Sequenced: memory CD4+ T cells from blood cultured with dendritic cells. Described subset: CD45RO+ memory T cells. The TCR comes from a human donor in good health. J is TRBJ2-3 and V is TRBV7-2; 12 nucleotides align to TRBD2. CDR3 region: CASSLVASGGAQDTQYF. CDR3 DNA: TGTGCCAGCAGCTTAGTGGCTAGCGGGGGGGCCCAAGATACGCAGTATTTT.